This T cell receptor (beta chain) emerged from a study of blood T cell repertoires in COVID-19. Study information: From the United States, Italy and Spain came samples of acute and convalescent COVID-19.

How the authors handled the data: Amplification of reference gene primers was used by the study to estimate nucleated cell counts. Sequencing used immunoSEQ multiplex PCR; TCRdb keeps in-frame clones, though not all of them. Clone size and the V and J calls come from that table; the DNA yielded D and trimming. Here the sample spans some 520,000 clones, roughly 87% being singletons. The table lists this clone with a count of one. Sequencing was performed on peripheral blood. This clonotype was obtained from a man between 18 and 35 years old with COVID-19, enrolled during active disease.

The CDR3 DNA is TGTGCCAGCAGCTACCGACAGGGACAAGGCTACACCTTC. Translated, it gives CASSYRQGQGYTF. The chain joins TRBV7-9 to TRBJ1-2; 7 positions agree with TRBD1. Per the germline V gene, CDR1 is SEHNR and CDR2 is FQNEAQ (reference sequence). The CDR3 runs to 13 residues. V shed 4 bases, J shed 8 bases, and the junction held 7 bases outside the gene matches.